This TCR beta chain was captured in a study of cytomegalovirus exposure and HLA in healthy donors. Findings and limits, study-wide: Specificity of a few CMV-associated chains for CMV antigens was verified in vitro.

Researchers ran the PCR with 60 Vbeta and 13 Jbeta primers. Method: immunoSEQ multiplex PCR; TCRdb's copy keeps in-frame clones and lacks some. The sample lists over 90,000 clones, around 64% seen once, with 3.2% in the top ten. Comment on this clone: Its antigen is still unknown.

The CDR3 has 14 residues. Germline values: CDR1 ENHRY, CDR2 SYGVKD. J was trimmed by 2 bases and V by 8 bases; bases with no gene match: 5. This sequence was found in a man in his 60s in good health and CMV-seronegative. The V gene is TRBV10-3, the J gene TRBJ2-7; 11 bases are a match to TRBD2. The sequenced sample was PBMCs. Here the CDR3 DNA reads TGTGCCATCGGAATGACTAGCGGGGCCTACGAGCAGTACTTC. Translating it yields CAIGMTSGAYEQYF.